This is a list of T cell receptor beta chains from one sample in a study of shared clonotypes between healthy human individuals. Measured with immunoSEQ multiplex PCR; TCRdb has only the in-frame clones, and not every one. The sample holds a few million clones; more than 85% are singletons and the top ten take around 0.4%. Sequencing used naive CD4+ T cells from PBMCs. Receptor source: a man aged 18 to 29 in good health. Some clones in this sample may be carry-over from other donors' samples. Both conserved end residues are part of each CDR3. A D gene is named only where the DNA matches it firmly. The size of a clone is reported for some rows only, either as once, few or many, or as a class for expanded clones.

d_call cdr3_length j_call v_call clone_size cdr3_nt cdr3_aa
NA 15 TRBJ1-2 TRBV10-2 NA TGCGCCAGCAGTGAAACCCGACGGATAAACTATGGCTACACCTTC CASSETRRINYGYTF
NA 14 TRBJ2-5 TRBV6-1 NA TGTCCGCCCTGGGAAGGCCAAGTGGAGGAGACCCAGTACTTC CPPWEGQVEETQYF
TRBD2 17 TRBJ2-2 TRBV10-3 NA TGTGCCATCAGTGAGTCACTAGCGGGAGTTGACACCGGGGAGCTGTTTTTT CAISESLAGVDTGELFF
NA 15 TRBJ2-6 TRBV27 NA TGTGCCAGCAGTTTATACGGATCCGGGGCCAACGTCCTGACTTTC CASSLYGSGANVLTF
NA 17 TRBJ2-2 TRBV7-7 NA TGTGCCAGCAGCTTTTATCCCTCCGGGGCGAACACCGGGGAGCTGTTTTTT CASSFYPSGANTGELFF
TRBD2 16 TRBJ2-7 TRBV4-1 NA TGCGCCAGCAGCCGACTAGCGGGAGGGCCTCGAAACGAGCAGTACTTC CASSRLAGGPRNEQYF
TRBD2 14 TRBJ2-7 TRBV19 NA TGTGCCAGTAGCACCCCCGGGGGGATCTACGAGCAGTACTTC CASSTPGGIYEQYF
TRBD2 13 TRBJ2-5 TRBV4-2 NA TGTGCCAGCAGCCTTGGCGGGGGAGAGGCCCAGTACTTC CASSLGGGEAQYF
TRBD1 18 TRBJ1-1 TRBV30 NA TGTGCCTGGACCGCTTCTATGGACAGGGGGCGCCCGGACACTGAAGCTTTCTTT CAWTASMDRGRPDTEAFF
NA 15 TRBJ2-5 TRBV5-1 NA TGCGCCAGCAGTTATCCCTTGGGGGGCCAAGAGACCCAGTACTTC CASSYPLGGQETQYF
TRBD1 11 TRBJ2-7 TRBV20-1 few TGCAGTGCTAGGGACAGGATCGAGCAGTACTTC CSARDRIEQYF
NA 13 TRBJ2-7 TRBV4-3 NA TGCGCCAGCAGCCGGAACAGGGCCTACGAGCAGTACTTC CASSRNRAYEQYF
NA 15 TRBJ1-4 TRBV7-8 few TGTGCCAGCAGCTTAGTAGGTCGGGCTAATGAAAAACTGTTTTTT CASSLVGRANEKLFF
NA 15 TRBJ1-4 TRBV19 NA TGTGCCAGTAGTAATCGACAATCTCCTAATGAAAAACTGTTTTTT CASSNRQSPNEKLFF
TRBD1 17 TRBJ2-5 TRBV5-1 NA TGCGCCAGCAGCTCTCAGCCGGGACAGGGAAACCAAGAGACCCAGTACTTC CASSSQPGQGNQETQYF
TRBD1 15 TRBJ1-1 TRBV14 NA TGTGCCAGCAGTGTTATGGACAGGGGAAGGACTGAAGCTTTCTTT CASSVMDRGRTEAFF
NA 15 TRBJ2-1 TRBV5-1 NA TGCGCCAGCAGCTTGGGGCCGTCTACCCACAATGAGCAGTTCTTC CASSLGPSTHNEQFF
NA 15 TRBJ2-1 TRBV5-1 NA TGCGCCAGCAGCGGCCTCGGGATCCCCTACAATGAGCAGTTCTTC CASSGLGIPYNEQFF
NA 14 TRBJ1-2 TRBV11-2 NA TGTGCCAGCAGCCGAGAAGTTAGCTCCTATGGCTACACCTTC CASSREVSSYGYTF
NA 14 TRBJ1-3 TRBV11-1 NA TGTGCCAGCAGCCTGACAGACTCTGGAAACACCATATATTTT CASSLTDSGNTIYF
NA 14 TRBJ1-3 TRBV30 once TGTGCCTGGAGTGTCGGGGCCTCTGGAAACACCATATATTTT CAWSVGASGNTIYF
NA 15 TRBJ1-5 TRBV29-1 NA TGCAGCGTTGAAAGGACCTCACGGGGCAATCAGCCCCAGCATTTT CSVERTSRGNQPQHF
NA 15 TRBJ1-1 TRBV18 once TGTGCCAGCACTCCCGACAGGCCGGGAAACACTGAAGCTTTCTTT CASTPDRPGNTEAFF
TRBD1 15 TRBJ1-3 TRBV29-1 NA TGCAGCGTACGGACAGGGTCAAACTCTGGAAACACCATATATTTT CSVRTGSNSGNTIYF
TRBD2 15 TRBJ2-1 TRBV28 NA TGTGCCAGCAGAGAAGGGCTAGCGGGACTCGATGAGCAGTTCTTC CASREGLAGLDEQFF
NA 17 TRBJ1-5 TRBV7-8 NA TGTGCCAGCAGCTTTTCGGGGGGGGCGAGCCTCAATCAGCCCCAGCATTTT CASSFSGGASLNQPQHF
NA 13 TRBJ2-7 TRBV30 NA TGTGCCTGGAGCGGGTTATACTCCTACGAGCAGTACTTC CAWSGLYSYEQYF
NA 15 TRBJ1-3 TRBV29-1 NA TGCAGCGTTGTACCCATGTCGGGGCCTGGAAACACCATATATTTT CSVVPMSGPGNTIYF
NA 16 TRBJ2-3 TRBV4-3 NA TGCGCCAGCAGCCAAGTTATAGGGCCCAGCACAGATACGCAGTATTTT CASSQVIGPSTDTQYF
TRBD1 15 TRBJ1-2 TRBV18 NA TGTGCCAGCTCACCTGGGACAGGGCCTAACTATGGCTACACCTTC CASSPGTGPNYGYTF
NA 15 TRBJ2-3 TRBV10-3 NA TGTGCCATCAGTGAAGAACCGGGACGGGGAGATACGCAGTATTTT CAISEEPGRGDTQYF
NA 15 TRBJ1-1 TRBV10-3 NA TGTGCCATCAAAGGGGTGGAGGGAGTGAACACTGAAGCTTTCTTT CAIKGVEGVNTEAFF
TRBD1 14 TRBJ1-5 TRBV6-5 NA TGTGCCAGCAGTCAGACAGGGGTCAATCAGCCCCAGCATTTT CASSQTGVNQPQHF
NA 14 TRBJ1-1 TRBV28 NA TGTGCCAGCAGCCCTTTCCGGGCGGGGACTGAAGCTTTCTTT CASSPFRAGTEAFF
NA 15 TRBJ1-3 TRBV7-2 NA TGTGCCAGCAGCTTAGGTCGGGTTTCTGGAAACACCATATATTTT CASSLGRVSGNTIYF
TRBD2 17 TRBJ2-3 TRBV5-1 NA TGCGCCAGCAGCTTGGCCCCTAGCGGGAGTGATATAGATACGCAGTATTTT CASSLAPSGSDIDTQYF
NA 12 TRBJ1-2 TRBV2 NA TGTGCCAGCAGTGACGAAGGGTTTGGCTACACCTTC CASSDEGFGYTF
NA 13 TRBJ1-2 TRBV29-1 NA TGCAGCGTTGAGGTGGGGGCGCTGTCTGGCTACACCTTC CSVEVGALSGYTF